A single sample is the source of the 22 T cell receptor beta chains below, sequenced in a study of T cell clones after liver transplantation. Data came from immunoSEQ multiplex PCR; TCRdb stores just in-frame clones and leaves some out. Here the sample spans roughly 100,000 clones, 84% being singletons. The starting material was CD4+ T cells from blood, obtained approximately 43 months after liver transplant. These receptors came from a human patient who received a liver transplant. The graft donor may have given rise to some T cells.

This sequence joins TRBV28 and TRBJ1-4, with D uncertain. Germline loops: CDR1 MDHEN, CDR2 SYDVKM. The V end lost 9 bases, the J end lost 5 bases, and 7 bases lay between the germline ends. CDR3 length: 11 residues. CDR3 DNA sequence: TGTGCCAGTCTAAGCAATGAAAAACTGTTTTTT. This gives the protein CASLSNEKLFF.

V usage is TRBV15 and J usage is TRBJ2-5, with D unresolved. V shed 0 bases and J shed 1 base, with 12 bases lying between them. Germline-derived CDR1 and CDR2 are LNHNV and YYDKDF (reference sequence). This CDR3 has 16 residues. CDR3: CATSRDLGQAQETQYF. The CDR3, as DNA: TGTGCCACCAGCAGAGATCTAGGGCAAGCCCAAGAGACCCAGTACTTC. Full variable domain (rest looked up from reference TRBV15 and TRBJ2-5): DAMVIQNPRYQVTQFGKPVTLSCSQTLNHNVMYWYQQKSSQAPKLLFHYYDKDFNNEADTPDNFQSRRPNTSFCFLDIRSPGLGDTAMYLCATSRDLGQAQETQYFGPGTRLLVL.

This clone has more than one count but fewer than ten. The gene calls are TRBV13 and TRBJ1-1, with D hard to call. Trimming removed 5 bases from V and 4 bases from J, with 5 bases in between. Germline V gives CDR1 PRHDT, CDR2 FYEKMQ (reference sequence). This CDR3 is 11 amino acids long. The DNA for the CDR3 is TGTGCCAGCAGCGCCGTCACTGAAGCTTTCTTT. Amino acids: CASSAVTEAFF.

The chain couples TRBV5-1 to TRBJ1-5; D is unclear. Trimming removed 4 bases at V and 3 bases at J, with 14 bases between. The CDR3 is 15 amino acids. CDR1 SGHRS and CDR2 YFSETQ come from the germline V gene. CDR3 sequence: CASSPDGQNNQPQHF. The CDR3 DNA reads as TGCGCCAGCAGCCCCGACGGGCAGAACAATCAGCCCCAGCATTTT.

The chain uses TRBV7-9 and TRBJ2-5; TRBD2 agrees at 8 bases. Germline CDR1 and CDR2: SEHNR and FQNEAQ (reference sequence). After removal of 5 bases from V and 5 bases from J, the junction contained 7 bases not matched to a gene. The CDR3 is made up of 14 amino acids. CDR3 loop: CASSLISGGETQYF. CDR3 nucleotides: TGTGCCAGCAGCCTCATCTCGGGGGGGGAGACCCAGTACTTC.

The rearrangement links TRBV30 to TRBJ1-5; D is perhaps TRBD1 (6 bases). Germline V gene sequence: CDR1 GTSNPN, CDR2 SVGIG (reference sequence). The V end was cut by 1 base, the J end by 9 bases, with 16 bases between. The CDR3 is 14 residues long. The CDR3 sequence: CAWSDRVGVSPQHF. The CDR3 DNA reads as TGTGCCTGGAGTGACAGGGTCGGGGTATCGCCCCAGCATTTT.

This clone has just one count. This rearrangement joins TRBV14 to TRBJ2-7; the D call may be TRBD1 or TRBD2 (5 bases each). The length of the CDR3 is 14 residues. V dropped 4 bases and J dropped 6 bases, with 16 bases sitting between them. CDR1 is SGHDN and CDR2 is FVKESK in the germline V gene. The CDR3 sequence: CASSRGLPGREQYF. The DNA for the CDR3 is TGTGCCAGCAGCCGCGGACTCCCGGGGCGCGAGCAGTACTTC.

Here the CDR3 DNA reads TGTGCCAGCAGTGACGGGCGTCTCGATGAAAACATTCAGTACTTC. The encoded protein is CASSDGRLDENIQYF. The V and J genes are TRBV25-1 and TRBJ2-4; D is undetermined. CDR1 is MGHDK, CDR2 SYGVNS, per germline. V dropped 3 bases and J dropped 5 bases, with 14 bases sitting between them. The CDR3 extends over 15 amino acids.

The CDR3 bases are TGTGCCAGCAGTTCGGACAGGGGGCCTGGTGGCTACACCTTC. Amino acid sequence: CASSSDRGPGGYTF. This chain connects TRBV27 to TRBJ1-2, with TRBD1 identical over 11 bases. From germline, CDR1 is MNHEY and CDR2 SMNVEV (reference sequence). The CDR3 contains 14 residues. Trimming removed 4 bases from V and 7 bases from J; junction bases left unmatched: 5.

The CDR3 region is CASSIGTHPTDTQYF. The CDR3 region has the DNA TGTGCCAGTAGTATAGGGACCCATCCCACAGATACGCAGTATTTT. V is TRBV19 and J is TRBJ2-3; D unresolved. Per the germline V gene, CDR1 is LNHDA and CDR2 is SQIVND (reference sequence). The CDR3 consists of 15 residues. Trimming took 1 base from V and 2 from J, leaving 10 bases between them.

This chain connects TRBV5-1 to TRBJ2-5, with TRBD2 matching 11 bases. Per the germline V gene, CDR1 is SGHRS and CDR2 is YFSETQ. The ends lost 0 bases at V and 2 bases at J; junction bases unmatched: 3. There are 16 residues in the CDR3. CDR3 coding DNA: TGCGCCAGCAGCTTGGGCCTAGCGGGGGGACAAGAGACCCAGTACTTC. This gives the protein CASSLGLAGGQETQYF.

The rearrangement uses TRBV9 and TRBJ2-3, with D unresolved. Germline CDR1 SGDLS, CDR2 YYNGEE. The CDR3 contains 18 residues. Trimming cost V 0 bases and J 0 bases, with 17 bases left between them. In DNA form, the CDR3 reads TGTGCCAGCAGCGTAGAGAGTGGGTGGAGCAGAAGCACAGATACGCAGTATTTT. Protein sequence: CASSVESGWSRSTDTQYF. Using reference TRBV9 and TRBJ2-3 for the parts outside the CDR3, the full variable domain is DSGVTQTPKHLITATGQRVTLRCSPRSGDLSVYWYQQSLDQGLQFLIQYYNGEERAKGNILERFSAQQFPDLHSELNLSSLELGDSALYFCASSVESGWSRSTDTQYFGPGTRLTVL.

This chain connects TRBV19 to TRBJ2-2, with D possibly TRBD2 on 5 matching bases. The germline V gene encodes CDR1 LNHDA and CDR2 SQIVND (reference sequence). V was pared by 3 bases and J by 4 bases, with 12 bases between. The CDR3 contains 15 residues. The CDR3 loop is CASSILVSGTGELFF. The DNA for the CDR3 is TGTGCCAGTAGTATTCTAGTCAGCGGCACCGGGGAGCTGTTTTTT. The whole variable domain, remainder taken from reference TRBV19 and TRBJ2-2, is DGGITQSPKYLFRKEGQNVTLSCEQNLNHDAMYWYRQDPGQGLRLIYYSQIVNDFQKGDIAEGYSVSREKKESFPLTVTSAQKNPTAFYLCASSILVSGTGELFFGEGSRLTVL.

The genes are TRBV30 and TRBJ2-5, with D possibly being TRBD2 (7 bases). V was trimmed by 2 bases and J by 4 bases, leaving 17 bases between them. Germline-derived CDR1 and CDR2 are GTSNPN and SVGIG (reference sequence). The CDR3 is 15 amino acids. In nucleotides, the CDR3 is TGTGCCTGGAGTCCGACGCGGGGGCTAGGAGAGACCCAGTACTTC. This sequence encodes CAWSPTRGLGETQYF.

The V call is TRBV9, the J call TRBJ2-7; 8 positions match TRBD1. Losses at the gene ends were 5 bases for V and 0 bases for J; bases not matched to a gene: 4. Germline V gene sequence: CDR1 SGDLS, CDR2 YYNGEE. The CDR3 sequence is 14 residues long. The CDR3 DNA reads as TGTGCCAGCAGTGGGACAGGTAGCTCCTACGAGCAGTACTTC. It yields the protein CASSGTGSSYEQYF.

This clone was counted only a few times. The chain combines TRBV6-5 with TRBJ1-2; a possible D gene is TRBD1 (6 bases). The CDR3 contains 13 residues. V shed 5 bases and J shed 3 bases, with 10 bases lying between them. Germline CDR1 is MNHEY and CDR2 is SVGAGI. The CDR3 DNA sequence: TGTGCCAGCAGTAAGGGGGGAGACTATGGCTACACCTTC. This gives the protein CASSKGGDYGYTF.

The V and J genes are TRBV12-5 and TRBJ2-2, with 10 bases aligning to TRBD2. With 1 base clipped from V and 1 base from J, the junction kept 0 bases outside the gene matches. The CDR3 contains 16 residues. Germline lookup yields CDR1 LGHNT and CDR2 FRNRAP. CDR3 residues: CASGLASGGNTGELFF. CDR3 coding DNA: TGTGCTAGTGGTTTGGCTAGCGGGGGGAACACCGGGGAGCTGTTTTTT.

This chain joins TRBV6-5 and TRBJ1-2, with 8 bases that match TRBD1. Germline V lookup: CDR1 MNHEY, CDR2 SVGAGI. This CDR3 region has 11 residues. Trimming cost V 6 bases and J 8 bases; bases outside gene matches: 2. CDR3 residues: CASRAGGGYTF. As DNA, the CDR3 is TGTGCCAGCAGAGCAGGGGGCGGCTACACCTTC.

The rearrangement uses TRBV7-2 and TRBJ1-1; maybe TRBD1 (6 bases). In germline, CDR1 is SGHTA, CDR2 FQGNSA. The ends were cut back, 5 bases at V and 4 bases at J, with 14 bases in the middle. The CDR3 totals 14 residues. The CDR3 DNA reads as TGTGCCAGCAGCGATAACAGGGTGGGCACTGAAGCTTTCTTT. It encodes CASSDNRVGTEAFF.

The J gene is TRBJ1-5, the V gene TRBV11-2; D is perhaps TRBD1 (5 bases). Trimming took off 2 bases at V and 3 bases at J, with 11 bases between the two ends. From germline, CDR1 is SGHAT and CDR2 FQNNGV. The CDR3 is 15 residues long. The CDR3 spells CASSLNGGINQPQHF. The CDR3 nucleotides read TGTGCCAGCAGCTTAAACGGGGGGATCAATCAGCCCCAGCATTTT.

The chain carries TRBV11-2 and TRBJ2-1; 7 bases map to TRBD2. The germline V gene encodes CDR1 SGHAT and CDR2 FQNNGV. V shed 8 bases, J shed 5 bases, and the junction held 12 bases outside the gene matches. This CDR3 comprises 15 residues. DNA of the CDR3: TGTGCCAGCCTCCCTACCGGGGGGAGAAACAATGAGCAGTTCTTC. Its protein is CASLPTGGRNNEQFF. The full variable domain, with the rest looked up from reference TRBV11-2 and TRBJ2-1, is EAGVAQSPRYKIIEKRQSVAFWCNPISGHATLYWYQQILGQGPKLLIQFQNNGVVDDSQLPKDRFSAERLKGVDSTLKIQPAKLEDSAVYLCASLPTGGRNNEQFFGPGTRLTVL.

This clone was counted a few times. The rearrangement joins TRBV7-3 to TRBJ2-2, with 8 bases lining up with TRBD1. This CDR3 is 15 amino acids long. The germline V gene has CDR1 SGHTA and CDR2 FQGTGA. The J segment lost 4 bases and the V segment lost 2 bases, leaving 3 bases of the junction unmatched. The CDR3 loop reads CASSLQGAVTGELFF. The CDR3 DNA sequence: TGTGCCAGCAGCTTACAGGGGGCGGTCACCGGGGAGCTGTTTTTT.